These 14 T cell receptor beta chains came from one sample sequenced in a study of response to subunit inactivated influenza vaccine. TCRdb reprocessed the RT-PCR reads with MiXCR, giving one entry per CDR3 protein. The repertoire holds under 800,000 distinct CDR3 sequences, with around 14% as singletons. The source material was PBMCs from blood, sampled approximately 15 days before vaccination. The receptors here all came from a man aged 50-60 years who received an inactivated influenza vaccine.

This chain connects TRBV6-1 to TRBJ2-4; D may correspond to TRBD1 or TRBD2 (5 bases each). The CDR3 loop spans 14 amino acids. V dropped 6 bases and J dropped 9 bases, with 18 bases sitting between them. Germline CDR1 MNHNS, CDR2 SASEGT. CDR3 sequence (DNA): TGTGCCAGCAGCCTAAACCGGGACGGTGGCATTCAGTACTTC. This translates into CASSLNRDGGIQYF.

This clonotype has at least ten counts. The CDR3 region has the DNA TGTGCCAGCTCACCACAGGACGGGAACGAGCAGTACTTC. It encodes CASSPQDGNEQYF. The chain recombines TRBV18 with TRBJ2-7, with D tentatively TRBD2 (5 bases). V lost 1 base and J lost 5, with 9 bases in between. This CDR3 has 13 residues. CDR1 KGHSH and CDR2 LQKENI come from the germline V gene.

The table lists this clonotype with a few counts. V gene TRBV6-2 or TRBV6-3 combines with J gene TRBJ2-3, with 7 positions matching TRBD1. V lost 5 bases to trimming and J lost 3 bases; unmatched junction nucleotides: 14. The CDR3 has 17 residues. Germline loops: CDR1 MNHEY, CDR2 SVGEGT. CDR3 DNA sequence: TGTGCCAGCAGTAACCTACGAGACAGGGTAAAAACAGATACGCAGTATTTT. This sequence encodes CASSNLRDRVKTDTQYF.

This clonotype occurred a few times. The chain is built from TRBV7-9 and TRBJ2-5; the match to TRBD1 covers 10 bases. Trimming removed 5 bases from V and 2 bases from J; junction bases left unmatched: 11. The CDR3 has 17 amino acids. The germline V gene encodes CDR1 SEHNR and CDR2 FQNEAQ (reference sequence). The CDR3 protein is CASSPSGTGATQETQYF. The CDR3 bases are TGTGCCAGCAGCCCCTCCGGGACAGGGGCTACTCAAGAGACCCAGTACTTC.

This clonotype was detected a few times. The V call is TRBV7-2, the J call TRBJ2-5, with 8 positions matching TRBD2. The CDR3 contains 15 residues. Germline CDR1 and CDR2: SGHTA and FQGNSA. Germline trimming cut 4 bases from V and 5 bases from J; bases unmatched to any gene: 9. The CDR3 bases are TGTGCCAGCAGCTCGACCGGGACTAGGGATGAGACCCAGTACTTC. Translated, it gives CASSSTGTRDETQYF. Supplemented by reference TRBV7-2 and TRBJ2-5, the full variable domain reads GAGVSQSPSNKVTEKGKDVELRCDPISGHTALYWYRQSLGQGLEFLIYFQGNSAPDKSGLPSDRFSAERTGGSVSTLTIQRTQQEDSAVYLCASSSTGTRDETQYFGPGTRLLVL.

As DNA, the CDR3 is TGTGCCAGCAGTTACGGGACAGGATGGTCCTACGAGCAGTACTTC. It yields the protein CASSYGTGWSYEQYF. V is TRBV6-2 or TRBV6-3 and J is TRBJ2-7; 8 bases are shared with TRBD1. The V segment lost 2 bases and the J segment 1 base; nucleotides outside the gene matches: 4. This CDR3 region has 15 residues. The germline gives CDR1 MNHEY, CDR2 SVGEGT.

The chain uses TRBV20-1 and TRBJ2-1, with 10 bases matching TRBD2. V lost 6 bases, J lost 0 bases, and 17 bases stayed unmatched. CDR3 length: 19 amino acids. Germline V gene lookup returns CDR1 DFQATT and CDR2 SNEGSKA (reference sequence). Here the CDR3 reads CSAKGLARGPGFSYNEQFF. CDR3 bases: TGCAGTGCAAAGGGACTAGCGCGGGGCCCCGGGTTCTCCTACAATGAGCAGTTCTTC.

This clonotype occurred a few times. This rearrangement joins TRBV7-2 to TRBJ2-1, with TRBD2 matching 9 bases. The CDR3 extends over 15 amino acids. Per germline, CDR1 SGHTA and CDR2 FQGNSA. The ends lost 1 base at V and 8 bases at J; junction bases unmatched: 6. CDR3 sequence (DNA): TGTGCCAGCAGCTTAGGGGGTAGCGGGAGCCATGAGCAGTTCTTC. Its protein product is CASSLGGSGSHEQFF.

The chain couples TRBV6-5 to TRBJ2-5; D is uncertain. Trimming stripped 0 bases from V and 3 bases from J, with 8 bases between. Per germline, CDR1 MNHEY and CDR2 SVGAGI. This CDR3 has 14 residues. This CDR3 is CASSYSESEETQYF. In DNA, the CDR3 is TGTGCCAGCAGTTACTCAGAGAGCGAAGAGACCCAGTACTTC.

The V and J genes are TRBV20-1 and TRBJ2-2; 7 nucleotides match TRBD1. Trimming took 2 bases from V and 0 from J; bases not matched to a gene: 6. Looked up from germline, CDR1 is DFQATT and CDR2 is SNEGSKA (reference sequence). The CDR3 spans 16 residues. The CDR3 reads CSARPPDRANTGELFF. CDR3 nucleotide sequence: TGCAGTGCTAGACCCCCTGACAGGGCGAACACCGGGGAGCTGTTTTTT.

This clonotype was counted a few times. The chain links TRBV4-2 to TRBJ2-2, with 9 positions matching TRBD2. This CDR3 has 17 residues. Germline lookup yields CDR1 LGHNA and CDR2 YNFKEQ. Unmatched junction bases numbered 8, after V lost 4 bases and J lost 2 bases. The CDR3 protein is CASSLQTSGANTGELFF. In nucleotides, the CDR3 is TGTGCCAGCAGCCTGCAGACTAGCGGAGCTAACACCGGGGAGCTGTTTTTT.

CDR3 in DNA: TGTGCCAGCACCGAGGGACGGATTGTAGATACGCAGTATTTT. Its protein product is CASTEGRIVDTQYF. The chain combines TRBV6-2 or TRBV6-3 with TRBJ2-3; either TRBD1 or TRBD2 may supply D (5 bases each). This CDR3 region has 14 residues. CDR1 is MNHEY and CDR2 is SVGEGT in the germline V gene. Trimming left V 7 bases short and J 5 bases short, with 16 bases between.

The chain employs TRBV20-1 and TRBJ2-1; TRBD2 aligns across 10 bases. Per germline, CDR1 DFQATT and CDR2 SNEGSKA (reference sequence). V shed 1 base and J 5 bases; nucleotides not matched to a gene: 5. This CDR3 comprises 15 residues. The CDR3 nucleotides are TGCAGTGCTAGAGGACTAGCGGGTCTTCACAATGAGCAGTTCTTC. It codes for CSARGLAGLHNEQFF.

This clonotype was seen more than once but under ten times. J is TRBJ2-4 and V is TRBV5-1; D may be TRBD1 (7 bases). The CDR3 runs 19 residues. Germline V gene data show CDR1 as SGHRS and CDR2 as YFSETQ. V lost 0 bases and J 9 bases, leaving 28 bases between the germline ends. The CDR3 protein is CASSLALQGLGVGGRIQYF. Written as DNA, the CDR3 is TGCGCCAGCAGCTTGGCCTTACAGGGGTTAGGCGTGGGGGGACGCATTCAGTACTTC.